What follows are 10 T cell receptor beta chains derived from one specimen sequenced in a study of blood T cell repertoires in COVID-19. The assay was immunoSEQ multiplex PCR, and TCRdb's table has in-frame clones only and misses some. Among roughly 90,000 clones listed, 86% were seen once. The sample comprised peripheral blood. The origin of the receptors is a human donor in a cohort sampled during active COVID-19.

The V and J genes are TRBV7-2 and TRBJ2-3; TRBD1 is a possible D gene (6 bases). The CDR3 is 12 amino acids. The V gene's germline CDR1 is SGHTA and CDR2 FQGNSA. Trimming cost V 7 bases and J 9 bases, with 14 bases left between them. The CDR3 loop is CASTVFQGTQYF. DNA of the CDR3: TGTGCCAGCACCGTATTCCAGGGGACGCAGTATTTT.

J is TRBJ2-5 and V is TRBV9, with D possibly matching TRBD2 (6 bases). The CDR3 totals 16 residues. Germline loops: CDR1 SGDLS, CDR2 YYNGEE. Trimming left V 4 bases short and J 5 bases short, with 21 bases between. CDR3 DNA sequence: TGTGCCAGCAGCTCAAGCAACTTAGCGGCGGGGGAGACCCAGTACTTC. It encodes CASSSSNLAAGETQYF.

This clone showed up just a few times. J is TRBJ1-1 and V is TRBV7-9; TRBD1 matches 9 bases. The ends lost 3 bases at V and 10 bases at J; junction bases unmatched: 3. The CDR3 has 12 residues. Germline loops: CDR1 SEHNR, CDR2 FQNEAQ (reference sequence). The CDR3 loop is CASSFDRGAAFF. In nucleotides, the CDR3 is TGTGCCAGCAGCTTCGACAGGGGGGCAGCTTTCTTT.

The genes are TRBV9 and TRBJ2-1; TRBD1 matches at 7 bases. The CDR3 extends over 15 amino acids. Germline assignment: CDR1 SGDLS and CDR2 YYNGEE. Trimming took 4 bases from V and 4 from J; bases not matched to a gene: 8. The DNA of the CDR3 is TGTGCCAGCAGCTTCTCCGGGACAGCATACAATGAGCAGTTCTTC. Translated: CASSFSGTAYNEQFF.

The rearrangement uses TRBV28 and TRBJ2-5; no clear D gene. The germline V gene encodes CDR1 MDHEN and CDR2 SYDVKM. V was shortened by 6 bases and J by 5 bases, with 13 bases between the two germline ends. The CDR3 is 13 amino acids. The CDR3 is CASSPNPPETQYF. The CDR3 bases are TGTGCCAGCAGCCCTAACCCACCGGAGACCCAGTACTTC. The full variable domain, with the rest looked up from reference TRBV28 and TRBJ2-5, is DVKVTQSSRYLVKRTGEKVFLECVQDMDHENMFWYRQDPGLGLRLIYFSYDVKMKEKGDIPEGYSVSREKKERFSLILESASTNQTSMYLCASSPNPPETQYFGPGTRLLVL.

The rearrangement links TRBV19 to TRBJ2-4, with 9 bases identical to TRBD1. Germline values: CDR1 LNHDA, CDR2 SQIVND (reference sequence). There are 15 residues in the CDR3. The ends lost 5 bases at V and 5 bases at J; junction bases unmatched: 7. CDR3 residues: CASSRDRVTENIQYF. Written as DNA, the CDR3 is TGTGCCAGTAGTCGGGACAGGGTAACGGAAAACATTCAGTACTTC.

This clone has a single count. CDR3 region: CASSLTRTSGSGETQYF. The CDR3 DNA follows: TGTGCCAGCAGCTTGACGCGGACTAGCGGGTCCGGGGAGACCCAGTACTTC. J is TRBJ2-5 and V is TRBV7-6; 11 bases are shared with TRBD2. After removal of 3 bases from V and 5 bases from J, the junction contained 11 bases not matched to a gene. CDR3 size: 17 residues. The germline gives CDR1 SGHVS, CDR2 FNYEAQ.

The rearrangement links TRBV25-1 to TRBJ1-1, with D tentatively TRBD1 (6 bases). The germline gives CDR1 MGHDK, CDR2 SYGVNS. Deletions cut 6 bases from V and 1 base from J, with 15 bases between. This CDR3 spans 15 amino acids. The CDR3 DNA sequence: TGTGCCAGCAGACAGACAGGCTGGAGGAACACTGAAGCTTTCTTT. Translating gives CASRQTGWRNTEAFF.

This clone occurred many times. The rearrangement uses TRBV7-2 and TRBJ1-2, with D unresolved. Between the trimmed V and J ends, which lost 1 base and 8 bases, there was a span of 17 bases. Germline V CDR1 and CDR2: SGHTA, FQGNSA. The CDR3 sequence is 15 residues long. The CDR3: CASSLGRSPTGGYTF. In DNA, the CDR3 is TGTGCCAGCAGCTTAGGCCGGTCTCCCACGGGGGGCTACACCTTC.

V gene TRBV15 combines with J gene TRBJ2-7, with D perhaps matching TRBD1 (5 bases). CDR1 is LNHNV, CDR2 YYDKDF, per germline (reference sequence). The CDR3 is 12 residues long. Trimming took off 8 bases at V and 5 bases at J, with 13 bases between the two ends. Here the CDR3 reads CATQGNKDEQYF. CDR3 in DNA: TGTGCCACCCAGGGAAACAAGGACGAGCAGTACTTC. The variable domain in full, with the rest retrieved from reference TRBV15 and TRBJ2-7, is DAMVIQNPRYQVTQFGKPVTLSCSQTLNHNVMYWYQQKSSQAPKLLFHYYDKDFNNEADTPDNFQSRRPNTSFCFLDIRSPGLGDTAMYLCATQGNKDEQYFGPGTRLTVT.